The 27 T cell receptor beta chains given below trace back to one sample, sequenced in a study of metastatic and nonmetastatic thyroid tumors. Before thyroid surgery, none of the patients had received any treatment. MiXCR re-clonotyped the PCR reads for TCRdb. The repertoire holds 35,000 to 50,000 clones, around 10% seen once, with around 9% in the top ten. The sample consisted of blood. Receptors were obtained from a male donor with papillary thyroid cancer or a benign thyroid nodule (not recorded which). Some clones in this sample may be carry-over from other donors' samples.

Ten or more counts support this clone. The chain combines TRBV4-1 with TRBJ2-3; 11 bases match TRBD1. The ends lost 4 bases at V and 6 bases at J; junction bases unmatched: 12. The germline V gene has CDR1 MGHRA and CDR2 YSYEKL. This CDR3 spans 17 amino acids. The CDR3 nucleotides read TGCGCCAGCAGCCGGTTAGAGGGACAGGGGGTAGGCGATACGCAGTATTTT. This sequence encodes CASSRLEGQGVGDTQYF.

This clone has just a few counts. V and J are TRBV6-2 or TRBV6-3 and TRBJ2-1; D perhaps matches TRBD2 (6 bases). The V end was cut by 4 bases, the J end by 5 bases, with 12 bases between. The germline CDR1 and CDR2 sequences are MNHEY and SVGEGT. This CDR3 contains 14 residues. As DNA, the CDR3 is TGTGCCAGCAGTTGGGGCGGGATAAACAATGAGCAGTTCTTC. Translated, it gives CASSWGGINNEQFF.

This clone was seen at least ten times. V is TRBV19 and J is TRBJ1-5; TRBD1 matches 8 bases. This CDR3 spans 14 amino acids. The germline CDR1 and CDR2 sequences are LNHDA and SQIVND (reference sequence). V was pared by 5 bases and J by 11 bases, with 11 bases of the junction left unmatched. CDR3 loop: CASSLGTGLATQHF. CDR3 DNA sequence: TGTGCCAGTAGTTTAGGGACAGGACTTGCGACCCAGCATTTT.

This clone is classed as medium-sized (0.01 to 0.1%). The genes are TRBV6-2 or TRBV6-3 and TRBJ1-1; D is unresolved. This CDR3 is 13 amino acids long. V gave up 6 bases and J gave up 4 bases, with 12 bases separating them. CDR1 and CDR2 from the germline V gene are MNHEY and SVGEGT. DNA for the CDR3: TGTGCCAGCAGCCCATCTGAGGCCACTGAAGCTTTCTTT. As protein: CASSPSEATEAFF.

This clone appeared many times. The CDR3 ends on some other residue instead of the conserved phenylalanine or tryptophan, so this is likely a read error. This chain connects TRBV6-6 to TRBJ1-1, with D hard to call. The ends were cut back, 2 bases at V and 4 bases at J, with 14 bases in the middle. Germline V gives CDR1 MNHNY, CDR2 SVGAGI (reference sequence). The CDR3 contains 15 residues. The CDR3 loop is CASSYQIERSTEAFS. Written as DNA, the CDR3 is TGTGCCAGCAGTTACCAAATTGAGCGGAGCACTGAAGCTTTCTCT.

This clone was recorded only once. The rearrangement links TRBV3-1 to TRBJ1-3; 9 bases are a match to TRBD1. Germline CDR1 and CDR2: LGHDT and YNNKEL (reference sequence). Germline trimming cut 0 bases from V and 3 bases from J; bases unmatched to any gene: 6. This CDR3 comprises 17 residues. CDR3 in DNA: TGTGCCAGCAGCCAAGAAAGGACAGGGGATCATGGAAACACCATATATTTT. Its protein product is CASSQERTGDHGNTIYF.

The V call is TRBV6-2 or TRBV6-3, the J call TRBJ2-2; TRBD2 matches 9 bases. Trimming cost V 6 bases and J 7 bases; bases outside gene matches: 12. The CDR3 length is 16 residues. Germline CDR1 is MNHEY and CDR2 is SVGEGT. The CDR3 DNA is TGTGCCAGCAGCCACAGACTAGCGGTATCAGTCGGGGAGCTGTTTTTT. Its protein is CASSHRLAVSVGELFF.

This clone was seen ten or more times. This chain uses TRBV4-3 with TRBJ2-3, with 8 nucleotides matching TRBD1. CDR1 is LGHNA, CDR2 YSLEER, per germline. The CDR3 length is 13 residues. With 1 base clipped from V and 6 bases from J, the junction kept 0 bases outside the gene matches. The CDR3 sequence: CASSQGDRDTQYF. CDR3 DNA sequence: TGCGCCAGCAGCCAAGGGGACAGGGATACGCAGTATTTT.

This clone was recorded many times. This chain joins TRBV28 and TRBJ2-5; tentative D call: TRBD1 (7 bases). The CDR3 covers 15 residues. Trimming left V 6 bases short and J 4 bases short, with 18 bases between. Germline CDR1 reads MDHEN; CDR2 reads SYDVKM. The CDR3 is CASRGTRGAVETQYF. The CDR3 DNA follows: TGTGCCAGCAGAGGAACCAGGGGGGCTGTAGAGACCCAGTACTTC.

At least ten counts were recorded for this clone. It may be a read error: a sequence one base away is much more abundant. The V and J genes are TRBV12-3 or TRBV12-4 and TRBJ1-3; D unclear. This CDR3 is 14 amino acids long. For the CDR3, the DNA is TGTGCCAGCAGTTCACCCGTGGACGGAAGCACCATATATTTT. It yields the protein CASSSPVDGSTIYF.

This clone occurred many times. CDR3 protein: CASSLFTSAYNEQFF. In DNA form, the CDR3 reads TGTGCCAGCAGCTTATTTACTAGCGCCTACAATGAGCAGTTCTTC. The chain uses TRBV7-2 and TRBJ2-1; the match to TRBD2 covers 7 bases. Per the germline V gene, CDR1 is SGHTA and CDR2 is FQGNSA. V shed 2 bases and J 2 bases; nucleotides not matched to a gene: 3. The CDR3 has 15 amino acids.

In this sample, this clone is medium-sized. The V call is TRBV6-1, the J call TRBJ2-7; 7 bases are shared with TRBD2. The CDR3 is made up of 13 amino acids. Trimming cost V 6 bases and J 2 bases; bases outside gene matches: 4. The germline CDR1 and CDR2 sequences are MNHNS and SASEGT. The DNA of the CDR3 is TGTGCCAGCAGATATGGACTAGCCTACGAGCAGTACTTC. Translating it yields CASRYGLAYEQYF.

This clone was detected many times. The CDR3 reads CASSASGTGNTIYF. CDR3 bases: TGTGCCAGTAGTGCCTCCGGGACAGGAAACACCATATATTTT. The rearrangement joins TRBV19 to TRBJ1-3; tentative D call: TRBD1 (6 bases). V lost 5 bases to trimming and J lost 4 bases, with 12 bases between them. Per germline, CDR1 LNHDA and CDR2 SQIVND (reference sequence). The CDR3 is 14 residues long.

This clone was detected many times. The chain links TRBV20-1 to TRBJ2-1; the D gene is possibly TRBD2 (7 bases). Trimming removed 8 bases from V and 7 bases from J, with 27 bases in between. Germline V CDR1 and CDR2: DFQATT, SNEGSKA (reference sequence). This CDR3 spans 16 amino acids. For the CDR3, the DNA is TGCAGTTCTACCTTGGGGGGGGCCGTGGTAGGAAATGAGCAGTTCTTC. Its translation is CSSTLGGAVVGNEQFF.

Concerning this clone: Other DNA sequences of this sample code for an identical CDR3. This sequence joins TRBV7-6 and TRBJ1-4; no clear D. CDR1 SGHVS and CDR2 FNYEAQ come from the germline V gene. The CDR3 has 14 amino acids. Trimming stripped 5 bases from V and 8 bases from J, with 15 bases between. The CDR3 loop is CASSVVGSGEKLFF. The CDR3 region has the DNA TGTGCCAGCAGCGTCGTGGGTTCTGGGGAAAAACTGTTTTTT.

Points on this clone: This may arise from a read error, as a much more abundant clone is one base away. Different DNA sequences within this sample yield the same CDR3. This chain uses TRBV12-3 or TRBV12-4 with TRBJ1-2; D might be TRBD1 (6 bases). The CDR3 runs to 15 residues. DNA for the CDR3: TGTGCCAGTAGTTTACCCACAGGGAGATGGAATAGCTACACCTTC. This encodes CASSLPTGRWNSYTF.

This clone was found many times. The rearrangement joins TRBV11-2 to TRBJ1-3, with D perhaps matching TRBD1 (5 bases). The CDR3 length is 16 residues. CDR1 is SGHAT and CDR2 is FQNNGV in the germline V gene. V lost 7 bases and J 0 bases, leaving 16 bases between the germline ends. CDR3: CASTLGRRSSGNTIYF. CDR3 DNA sequence: TGTGCCAGCACCCTGGGACGGCGGAGCTCTGGAAACACCATATATTTT.

This clone appeared a few times. This may be a read error, as it is one base from a much larger clone. This chain links TRBV2 with TRBJ1-4; D not certain. Per germline, CDR1 SNHLY and CDR2 FYNNEI. Trimming took 2 bases from V and 8 from J, leaving 3 bases between them. The CDR3 sequence is 11 residues long. In DNA form, the CDR3 reads TGTGCCAGCAGTGAATGGGAAAAACTGTTTTTT. The encoded protein is CASSEWEKLFF.

In its sample, this clone was seen many times. Written as DNA, the CDR3 is TGTGCCAGCAGCGTAGTAGCGGGAGGGGTTCTAGGAGAGCAGTACTTC. Translating gives CASSVVAGGVLGEQYF. The V gene is TRBV9, the J gene TRBJ2-7, with TRBD2 matching over 11 bases. Germline CDR1 SGDLS, CDR2 YYNGEE. CDR3 length: 16 amino acids. V was pared by 0 bases and J by 7 bases, with 9 bases of the junction left unmatched.

This clone was picked up many times. This chain joins TRBV19 and TRBJ1-2; D gene uncertain. CDR1 LNHDA and CDR2 SQIVND come from the germline V gene (reference sequence). CDR3 length: 15 amino acids. The V end lost 0 bases, the J end lost 4 bases, and 12 bases lay between the germline ends. The CDR3 region has the DNA TGTGCCAGTAGTATAGATCAACGAGGGCTCTATGGCTACACCTTC. It specifies CASSIDQRGLYGYTF.

This clone was seen ten or more times. This chain joins TRBV6-1 and TRBJ1-5, with D tentatively TRBD1 (6 bases). The CDR3 extends over 16 amino acids. Between the trimmed V and J ends, which lost 5 bases and 2 bases, there was a span of 16 bases. Germline V gene lookup returns CDR1 MNHNS and CDR2 SASEGT. The CDR3 region is CASSPQGSGGNQPQHF. The CDR3 DNA is TGTGCCAGCAGTCCCCAGGGGTCGGGGGGCAATCAGCCCCAGCATTTT.

This clone was counted between two and nine times. The V gene is TRBV27, the J gene TRBJ1-6, with D perhaps matching TRBD1 (6 bases). The CDR3 extends over 15 amino acids. Germline V gene data show CDR1 as MNHEY and CDR2 as SMNVEV (reference sequence). The V end lost 4 bases, the J end lost 6 bases, and 13 bases lay between the germline ends. The CDR3 region is CASSSYRVTNSPLHF. The CDR3 DNA is TGTGCCAGCAGTTCATACAGGGTTACTAATTCACCCCTCCACTTT.

The rearrangement links TRBV27 to TRBJ2-7; D might be TRBD1 or TRBD2, each matching 5 bases. Trimming left V 9 bases short and J 5 bases short, with 23 bases between. CDR1 is MNHEY and CDR2 is SMNVEV in the germline V gene (reference sequence). The CDR3 sequence is 15 residues long. CDR3 amino acids: CASRGGAVGLDEQYF. CDR3 in DNA: TGTGCCAGTAGGGGTGGAGCGGTAGGGTTGGACGAGCAGTACTTC.

Concerning this clone: Other DNA variants within this sample encode the same CDR3. The chain uses TRBV5-4 and TRBJ1-6, with a possible D match to TRBD1 (5 bases). Per the germline V gene, CDR1 is SGHNT and CDR2 is YYREEE (reference sequence). Trimming took 0 bases from V and 7 from J, leaving 11 bases between them. The CDR3 sequence is 15 residues long. The CDR3 DNA sequence: TGTGCCAGCAGCTTGGTGAGAGGGACGAATTCACCCCTCCACTTT. Translation gives CASSLVRGTNSPLHF.

This clone was counted many times. CDR3 DNA sequence: TGCGCCAGCAGCCTTGGGACAGGGAACTACGAGCAGTACTTC. Translating gives CASSLGTGNYEQYF. The chain uses TRBV4-3 and TRBJ2-7; 9 bases fit TRBD1. CDR1 LGHNA and CDR2 YSLEER come from the germline V gene. V was clipped by 4 bases and J by 3 bases; unmatched bases: 4. CDR3 length equals 14 residues.

The chain uses TRBV3-1 and TRBJ2-4; D remains unclear. CDR1 is LGHDT and CDR2 is YNNKEL in the germline V gene (reference sequence). V lost 4 bases, J lost 1 base, and 11 bases lay in between. There are 15 residues in the CDR3. Here the CDR3 reads CASSPGGSAKNIQYF. For the CDR3, the DNA is TGTGCCAGCAGCCCTGGCGGTTCCGCCAAAAACATTCAGTACTTC.

The table lists this clone with a few counts. It may be a read error: a sequence one base away is much more abundant. The chain has TRBV7-2 and TRBJ1-1; no definite D call. Germline CDR1 SGHTA, CDR2 FQGNSA. The CDR3 has 12 amino acids. DNA of the CDR3: TGTGCCAACAGCTTGCTGAAGGTTTCGGCTTTCTTT. Residues: CANSLLKVSAFF.